The next 17 T cell receptor beta chains were all read from a single sample in a study of cytomegalovirus exposure and HLA in healthy donors. 60 Vbeta and 13 Jbeta primers were used in PCR. Assay used: immunoSEQ multiplex PCR; TCRdb lists only in-frame clones, some missing. Of 180,000 or so clones listed, 9.5% are singletons. The material sequenced was PBMCs. The receptors stem from a woman in her thirties in good health and CMV-seropositive.

This clone was seen a handful of times. The J gene is TRBJ1-2, the V gene TRBV6-5, with 7 bases aligning to TRBD1. The V gene end was trimmed by 6 bases and the J gene end by 4 bases; junction bases not matched to a gene: 5. Germline lookup yields CDR1 MNHEY and CDR2 SVGAGI. CDR3 length: 13 amino acids. The DNA for the CDR3 is TGTGCCAGCAGCGACAGGGCGGGCTATGGCTACACCTTC. Translated, it gives CASSDRAGYGYTF.

This clone was counted only a few times. The rearrangement joins TRBV6-6 to TRBJ2-2; no clear D gene. CDR3 size: 15 residues. Germline lookup yields CDR1 MNHNY and CDR2 SVGAGI (reference sequence). V was cut by 0 bases and J by 5 bases, with 10 bases left in between. CDR3 region: CASSYSSLYTGELFF. CDR3 in DNA: TGTGCCAGCAGTTACTCGAGTTTGTATACCGGGGAGCTGTTTTTT.

The chain uses TRBV7-9 and TRBJ1-1; no firm D call. The V gene's germline CDR1 is SEHNR and CDR2 FQNEAQ (reference sequence). V lost 0 bases to trimming and J lost 0 bases, with 11 bases between them. CDR3 length: 16 residues. The CDR3 coding sequence is TGTGCCAGCAGCTTAGCGCGGGGTTCCCTGAACACTGAAGCTTTCTTT. Translating it yields CASSLARGSLNTEAFF.

This clone occurred a few times. This chain links TRBV5-1 with TRBJ1-2, with TRBD1 identical over 7 bases. The ends lost 7 bases at V and 4 bases at J; junction bases unmatched: 10. The CDR3 loop spans 14 amino acids. Germline V gene lookup returns CDR1 SGHRS and CDR2 YFSETQ. CDR3 amino acids: CASSIQGFSYGYTF. CDR3 DNA sequence: TGCGCCAGCTCAATACAGGGGTTCAGCTATGGCTACACCTTC.

The rearrangement joins TRBV18 to TRBJ2-7; 9 bases are a match to TRBD1. The germline CDR1 and CDR2 sequences are KGHSH and LQKENI. V lost 4 bases to trimming and J lost 7 bases; unmatched junction nucleotides: 11. CDR3 size: 15 residues. The CDR3 sequence is CASSQTGQGQREQYF. Written as DNA, the CDR3 is TGTGCCAGCTCACAGACGGGACAGGGCCAAAGGGAGCAGTACTTC.

The V gene is TRBV20-1, the J gene TRBJ1-2; D is uncertain. Germline values: CDR1 DFQATT, CDR2 SNEGSKA (reference sequence). The V end lost 2 bases, the J end lost 8 bases, and 9 bases lay between the germline ends. This CDR3 spans 11 amino acids. The CDR3, as DNA: TGCAGTGCTAGACCCGGGAGCGGCTACACCTTC. Protein sequence: CSARPGSGYTF.

This clone turned up a few times. This chain uses TRBV29-1 with TRBJ2-5; D call uncertain. The germline CDR1 and CDR2 sequences are SQVTM and ANQGSEA. Trimming took off 4 bases at V and 5 bases at J, with 5 bases between the two ends. The CDR3 contains 10 residues. Here the CDR3 reads CSVGSETQYF. Written as DNA, the CDR3 is TGCAGCGTTGGTAGCGAGACCCAGTACTTC.

Only a few counts were recorded for this clone. The chain employs TRBV19 and TRBJ2-7; tentatively, D is TRBD2 (7 bases). V lost 1 base and J lost 3, with 10 bases in between. CDR3 size: 14 residues. Germline assignment: CDR1 LNHDA and CDR2 SQIVND (reference sequence). The DNA of the CDR3 is TGTGCCAGTAGTATAGGGCGGGGGCTCTACGAGCAGTACTTC. Protein: CASSIGRGLYEQYF.

This clone was seen only a few times. The rearrangement joins TRBV2 to TRBJ1-5; 7 nucleotides match TRBD1. Germline CDR1 SNHLY, CDR2 FYNNEI. After removal of 3 bases from V and 5 bases from J, the junction contained 1 base not matched to a gene. This CDR3 is built from 13 residues. CDR3 region: CASSDRGYQPQHF. CDR3 nucleotide sequence: TGTGCCAGCAGTGACAGGGGGTATCAGCCCCAGCATTTT.

This clone has a handful of counts. This rearrangement joins TRBV5-1 to TRBJ1-1; TRBD1 agrees at 8 bases. Germline lookup yields CDR1 SGHRS and CDR2 YFSETQ. V lost 3 bases, J lost 1 base, and 5 bases stayed unmatched. This CDR3 contains 15 residues. The chain's CDR3 is CASSWTGLRNTEAFF. The CDR3 coding sequence is TGCGCCAGCAGCTGGACAGGGTTGAGGAACACTGAAGCTTTCTTT.

This clone was counted a few times. V gene TRBV4-1 combines with J gene TRBJ2-1, with D possibly TRBD2 on 6 matching bases. The CDR3 is 16 amino acids. Germline CDR1 is MGHRA and CDR2 is YSYEKL. With 0 bases removed from V and 2 bases from J, the gap between germline ends came to 11 bases. CDR3 DNA: TGCGCCAGCAGCCAAGATTCCCGGGAGCCCTACAATGAGCAGTTCTTC. Protein product: CASSQDSREPYNEQFF.

V is TRBV7-8 and J is TRBJ2-1; the D gene is possibly TRBD2 (5 bases). The CDR3 has 14 residues. Per germline, CDR1 SGHVS and CDR2 FQNEAQ. V lost 1 base to trimming and J lost 7 bases, with 11 bases between them. This CDR3 reads CASSLESLVNEQFF. The CDR3, as DNA: TGTGCCAGCAGCTTAGAGTCACTAGTAAATGAGCAGTTCTTC.

This sequence joins TRBV2 and TRBJ1-5; D gene ambiguous. The germline V and J ends were trimmed by 4 bases and 4 bases, with 5 bases remaining between them. Per the germline V gene, CDR1 is SNHLY and CDR2 is FYNNEI. There are 12 residues in the CDR3. The DNA for the CDR3 is TGTGCCAGCAGTGCCCCTAATCAGCCCCAGCATTTT. The encoded protein is CASSAPNQPQHF.

This clone was observed a few times. The same CDR3 is also encoded by other DNA sequences in this sample. The chain joins TRBV6-1 to TRBJ2-5, with D perhaps TRBD2 (6 bases). CDR3 length: 15 residues. The V and J ends lost 2 bases and 5 bases respectively, with 15 bases between them. Germline CDR1 reads MNHNS; CDR2 reads SASEGT. CDR3 protein: CASSERGGEVETQYF. The CDR3 DNA sequence: TGTGCCAGCAGTGAACGGGGCGGGGAAGTCGAGACCCAGTACTTC.

This clone appeared a few times. V usage is TRBV10-2 and J usage is TRBJ2-5; 7 bases fit TRBD2. With 3 bases clipped from V and 4 bases from J, the junction kept 17 bases outside the gene matches. The CDR3 consists of 18 residues. From germline, CDR1 is WSHSY and CDR2 SAAADI. The CDR3 coding sequence is TGCGCCAGCAGTGAAGAGTCACTCGCGGGAGCACGACGAGAGACCCAGTACTTC. This translates into CASSEESLAGARRETQYF.

The chain has TRBV25-1 and TRBJ2-7; TRBD2 matches at 10 bases. Losses at the gene ends were 4 bases for V and 4 bases for J; bases not matched to a gene: 4. The germline V gene encodes CDR1 MGHDK and CDR2 SYGVNS. The CDR3 has 14 residues. CDR3 DNA: TGTGCCAGCAGTGCTAGCGGGAGCATGTACGAGCAGTACTTC. Its translation is CASSASGSMYEQYF.

The chain joins TRBV28 to TRBJ1-1; 7 bases map to TRBD1. Germline CDR1 reads MDHEN; CDR2 reads SYDVKM. Unmatched junction bases numbered 16, after V lost 4 bases and J lost 5 bases. The CDR3 extends over 17 amino acids. CDR3 residues: CASSSPPHQGEGTEAFF. For the CDR3, the DNA is TGTGCCAGCAGTTCCCCCCCCCACCAGGGGGAAGGGACTGAAGCTTTCTTT.